The present T cell receptor beta chain was sequenced within a study of graft-versus-host responses after intestinal transplantation. Study in general: Each of the recipients got a multivisceral, liver-intestinal, or isolated intestinal transplant. Anti-thymocyte globulin served as induction for all recipients, who then took tacrolimus and steroids for about 3 years. Broader study findings: GvH clones occurred in recipient marrow; some first appeared in ileum or blood.

This clone was picked up a small number of times. Its antigen remains unknown. V was clipped by 5 bases and J by 5 bases; unmatched bases: 5. The CDR3 sequence is 13 residues long. Germline V CDR1 and CDR2: MNHNY, SVGAGI (reference sequence). The starting material, graft tissue, was processed to release intraepithelial and lamina propria lymphocytes. Produced via immunoSEQ multiplex PCR; TCRdb's table is partial and in-frame only. The sample lists approximately 12,000 clones, approximately 76% occurring once. V and J are TRBV6-6 and TRBJ2-7, with 8 bases identical to TRBD1. Sequenced here: ileum tissue, sampled 23 days after intestinal transplant. The source is a human patient who received an intestinal transplant, so some T cells may come from the graft donor. The CDR3 sequence is CASSRDRSDEQYF. CDR3 DNA sequence: TGTGCCAGCAGTCGGGACAGGTCCGACGAGCAGTACTTC.